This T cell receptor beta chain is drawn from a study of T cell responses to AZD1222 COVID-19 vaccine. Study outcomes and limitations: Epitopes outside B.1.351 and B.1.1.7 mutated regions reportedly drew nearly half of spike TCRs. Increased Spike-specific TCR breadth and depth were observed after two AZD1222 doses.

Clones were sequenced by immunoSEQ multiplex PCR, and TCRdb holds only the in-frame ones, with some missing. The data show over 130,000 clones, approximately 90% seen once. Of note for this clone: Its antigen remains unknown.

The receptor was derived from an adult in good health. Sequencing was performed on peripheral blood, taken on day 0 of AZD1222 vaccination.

CDR3 DNA sequence: TGCAGCGGCCGGTGGAGAACGGGACCACCCTGGCAGTATTTT. Translated: CSGRWRTGPPWQYF. The chain has TRBV29-1 and TRBJ2-3; D tentatively reads TRBD1 or TRBD2 (5 bases each). The CDR3 spans 14 residues. Trimming left V 7 bases short and J 11 bases short, with 25 bases between. Germline-derived CDR1 and CDR2 are SQVTM and ANQGSEA.